These 18 T cell receptor beta chains share one sample of origin, sequenced in a study of blood T cell repertoires in COVID-19. Clones were sequenced by immunoSEQ multiplex PCR, and TCRdb holds only the in-frame ones, with some missing. The table has a few hundred thousand clones, approximately 88% seen once. Sequencing was done on a sample of peripheral blood. Source of these receptors: a man in his forties with acute or convalescent COVID-19.

The rearrangement uses TRBV19 and TRBJ1-2, with TRBD1 identical over 8 bases. With V trimmed by 7 bases and J by 3 bases, 13 bases remained unmatched. Germline-derived CDR1 and CDR2 are LNHDA and SQIVND (reference sequence). This CDR3 has 16 residues. The CDR3 sequence: CASTALTGGKDYGYTF. As DNA, the CDR3 is TGTGCCAGTACGGCTCTAACAGGGGGTAAAGACTATGGCTACACCTTC.

CDR3 in DNA: TGCGCCAGCAGCTGGGGACAGAGCACAGATACGCAGTATTTT. Residues: CASSWGQSTDTQYF. J is TRBJ2-3 and V is TRBV5-1; 7 nucleotides agree with TRBD1. CDR1 is SGHRS, CDR2 YFSETQ, per germline. The CDR3 loop spans 14 amino acids. The V segment lost 3 bases and the J segment 0 bases; nucleotides outside the gene matches: 1.

The rearrangement links TRBV20-1 to TRBJ1-1, with D possibly being TRBD1 (6 bases). Germline CDR1 and CDR2: DFQATT and SNEGSKA (reference sequence). The CDR3 length is 13 residues. V shed 3 bases and J shed 1 base, with 9 bases lying between them. The CDR3: CSASRGSNTEAFF. CDR3 nucleotide sequence: TGCAGTGCTAGTAGGGGGTCGAACACTGAAGCTTTCTTT.

This clone was counted once. The chain carries TRBV10-3 and TRBJ2-5; 12 bases fit TRBD2. With V trimmed by 8 bases and J by 5 bases, 9 bases remained unmatched. Looked up from germline, CDR1 is ENHRY and CDR2 is SYGVKD. The CDR3 sequence is 15 residues long. The CDR3 bases are TGTGCCATCTCACCTAGCGGGGGGGGGTACGAGACCCAGTACTTC. Translation: CAISPSGGGYETQYF.

This sequence joins TRBV28 and TRBJ1-1; D is unclear. The V and J ends lost 5 bases and 11 bases respectively, with 15 bases between them. The CDR3 contains 12 residues. Germline CDR1 MDHEN, CDR2 SYDVKM. As DNA, the CDR3 is TGTGCCAGCAGTCCCCGGACCAGAGGGGCTTTCTTT. Translation: CASSPRTRGAFF. The full variable domain, in which reference TRBV28 and TRBJ1-1 provide the parts outside the CDR3, is DVKVTQSSRYLVKRTGEKVFLECVQDMDHENMFWYRQDPGLGLRLIYFSYDVKMKEKGDIPEGYSVSREKKERFSLILESASTNQTSMYLCASSPRTRGAFFGQGTRLTVV.

The rearrangement joins TRBV11-1 to TRBJ2-7; 8 bases map to TRBD1. The V and J ends lost 4 bases and 3 bases, in that order; junction bases with no gene match: 8. Germline V gene sequence: CDR1 SGHAT, CDR2 FQDESV (reference sequence). This CDR3 region has 15 residues. For the CDR3, the DNA is TGTGCCAGCAGCTCAAGGACAGGGAGAAACTACGAGCAGTACTTC. Translation: CASSSRTGRNYEQYF.

In its sample, this clone was seen once. V usage is TRBV12-3 or TRBV12-4 and J usage is TRBJ2-1, with D tentatively TRBD1 (5 bases). The CDR3 covers 11 residues. Trimming left V 6 bases short and J 10 bases short, with 10 bases between. CDR3 region: CASSQGLEQFF. CDR3 nucleotides: TGTGCCAGCAGCCAGGGCCTAGAGCAGTTCTTC.

The chain employs TRBV6-6 and TRBJ2-7; D unclear. The CDR3 runs to 12 residues. Trimming stripped 0 bases from V and 2 bases from J, with 2 bases between. Germline CDR1 is MNHNY and CDR2 is SVGAGI (reference sequence). CDR3 in amino acids: CASSYSAYEQYF. CDR3 DNA: TGTGCCAGCAGTTACTCCGCCTACGAGCAGTACTTC.

This chain's CDR3 is CASMGPNQPQHF. CDR3 coding DNA: TGTGCCAGCATGGGGCCCAATCAGCCCCAGCATTTT. This chain connects TRBV28 to TRBJ1-5; tentative D call: TRBD1 (5 bases). Trimming removed 7 bases at V and 3 bases at J, with 7 bases between. The germline V gene has CDR1 MDHEN and CDR2 SYDVKM. The CDR3 is 12 amino acids.

This clone occurred once. This chain uses TRBV9 with TRBJ1-1; D uncertain. The CDR3 is made up of 15 amino acids. Germline V gives CDR1 SGDLS, CDR2 YYNGEE. The germline V and J ends were trimmed by 3 bases and 5 bases, with 17 bases remaining between them. In DNA form, the CDR3 reads TGTGCCAGCAGCGATGAGTTGGGCGCACGAACTGAAGCTTTCTTT. Translating gives CASSDELGARTEAFF.

This sequence joins TRBV5-6 and TRBJ1-5; 10 nucleotides agree with TRBD1. CDR3 size: 18 residues. Trimming cost V 1 base and J 6 bases; bases outside gene matches: 13. In germline, CDR1 is SGHDT, CDR2 YYEEEE. CDR3 bases: TGTGCCAGCAGCTTGTACGGGGGACAGGGGTCGTTGGGTCAGCCCCAGCATTTT. Its translation: CASSLYGGQGSLGQPQHF. Full variable domain (missing parts from reference TRBV5-6 and TRBJ1-5): DAGVTQSPTHLIKTRGQQVTLRCSPKSGHDTVSWYQQALGQGPQFIFQYYEEEERQRGNFPDRFSGHQFPNYSSELNVNALLLGDSALYLCASSLYGGQGSLGQPQHFGDGTRLSIL.

The chain uses TRBV28 and TRBJ1-3; a possible D gene is TRBD1 (6 bases). Trimming took 3 bases from V and 7 from J, leaving 16 bases between them. Per the germline V gene, CDR1 is MDHEN and CDR2 is SYDVKM. The length of the CDR3 is 15 residues. The CDR3 sequence: CASSFAGALLNTIYF. CDR3 in DNA: TGTGCCAGCAGTTTCGCGGGGGCCCTCTTGAACACCATATATTTT.

This chain uses TRBV27 with TRBJ2-3; 9 bases are shared with TRBD1. This CDR3 has 18 residues. CDR1 and CDR2 from the germline V gene are MNHEY and SMNVEV (reference sequence). J was trimmed by 0 bases and V by 2 bases; bases with no gene match: 9. The CDR3 coding sequence is TGTGCCAGCAGTTTAATATGGACAGGGGACGAAAGCACAGATACGCAGTATTTT. It yields the protein CASSLIWTGDESTDTQYF.

The rearrangement joins TRBV12-3 or TRBV12-4 to TRBJ1-2; D is ambiguous. CDR3 length: 13 amino acids. Trimming removed 3 bases at V and 0 bases at J, with 5 bases between. CDR3: CASSFSANYGYTF. CDR3 bases: TGTGCCAGCAGTTTTTCCGCTAACTATGGCTACACCTTC.

Here the CDR3 reads CASSLGPGSSYEQYF. The DNA of the CDR3 is TGTGCCAGCAGCTTAGGTCCCGGGAGCTCCTACGAGCAGTACTTC. The chain joins TRBV7-9 to TRBJ2-7; D might be TRBD2 (6 bases). Trimming took 1 base from V and 0 from J, leaving 10 bases between them. The CDR3 extends over 15 amino acids. CDR1 and CDR2 (germline): SEHNR, FQNEAQ (reference sequence). Full variable domain (remainder filled in from reference TRBV7-9 and TRBJ2-7): DTGVSQNPRHKITKRGQNVTFRCDPISEHNRLYWYRQTLGQGPEFLTYFQNEAQLEKSRLLSDRFSAERPKGSFSTLEIQRTEQGDSAMYLCASSLGPGSSYEQYFGPGTRLTVT.

This sequence joins TRBV28 and TRBJ1-5; 9 nucleotides line up with TRBD1. The CDR3 runs 15 residues. V lost 5 bases and J lost 7; bases outside the gene matches: 9. In germline, CDR1 is MDHEN, CDR2 SYDVKM. CDR3 DNA sequence: TGTGCCAGCAGTCTAACAGGGGGCTTAGTACAGCCCCAGCATTTT. Protein sequence: CASSLTGGLVQPQHF.

The gene calls are TRBV4-1 and TRBJ2-7; tentatively, D is TRBD2 (6 bases). Between the trimmed V and J ends, which lost 4 bases and 3 bases, there was a span of 10 bases. CDR1 MGHRA and CDR2 YSYEKL come from the germline V gene. CDR3 length equals 13 residues. This chain's CDR3 is CASSLRRGYEQYF. In DNA, the CDR3 is TGCGCCAGCAGCCTTCGGAGGGGCTACGAGCAGTACTTC.

The chain uses TRBV5-4 and TRBJ1-3, with TRBD1 as a possible D gene (6 bases). Germline assignment: CDR1 SGHNT and CDR2 YYREEE (reference sequence). V was trimmed by 2 bases and J by 4 bases, leaving 10 bases between them. The CDR3 contains 14 residues. The CDR3 bases are TGTGCCAGCAGCTTCGGGACATACGGAAACACCATATATTTT. Residues: CASSFGTYGNTIYF.